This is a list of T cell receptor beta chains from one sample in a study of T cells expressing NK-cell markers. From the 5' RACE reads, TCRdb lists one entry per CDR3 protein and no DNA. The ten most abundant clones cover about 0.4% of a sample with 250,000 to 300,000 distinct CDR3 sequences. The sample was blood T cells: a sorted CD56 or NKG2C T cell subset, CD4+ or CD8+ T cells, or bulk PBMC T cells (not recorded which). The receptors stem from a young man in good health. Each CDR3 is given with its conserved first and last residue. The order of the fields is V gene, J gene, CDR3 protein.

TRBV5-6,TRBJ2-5,CASSDTGSVQTQYF
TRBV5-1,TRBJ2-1,CASSFTSGTVYNEQFF
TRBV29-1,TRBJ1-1,CSVPLQGGSVFF
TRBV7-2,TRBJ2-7,CASSYKGGPYEQYF
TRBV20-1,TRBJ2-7,CSASELAGGLIHEQYF
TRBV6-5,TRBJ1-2,CASSTAGTGYTF
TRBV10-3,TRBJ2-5,CAIRGGETQYF
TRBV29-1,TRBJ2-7,CSVREGWLVYEQYF
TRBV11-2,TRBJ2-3,CASSDTISGGTDTQYF
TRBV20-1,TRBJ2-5,CSAREPRARRETQYF
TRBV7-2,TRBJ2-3,CASSYNGGVGLGTDTQYF
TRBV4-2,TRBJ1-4,CASSIGLYEKLFF
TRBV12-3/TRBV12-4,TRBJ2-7,CASRRVGTYEQYF
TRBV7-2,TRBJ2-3,CASSPLAGPRYF
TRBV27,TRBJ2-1,CASSFPRQGARYNEQFF
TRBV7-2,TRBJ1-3,CASSWTGGEGNTIYF
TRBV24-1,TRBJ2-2,CATSPRQGLDTGELFF
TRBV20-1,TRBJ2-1,CSARSEASYNEQFF
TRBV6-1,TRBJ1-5,CASRDRGGSNQPQHF
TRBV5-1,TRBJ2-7,CASSLDTGEQYF
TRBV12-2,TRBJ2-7,CASRPHLDYEQYF
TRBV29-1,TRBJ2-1,CSVDPTSGSSYNEQFF